This TCR beta chain is drawn from a study of cytomegalovirus exposure and HLA in healthy donors. Points from the study as a whole: Roughly uniform sequencing depth across donors was assumed, possibly incorrectly. In a later analysis, at a false discovery rate of 0.05, about 15,000 TCR beta sequences were associated with HLA alleles.

V was clipped by 0 bases and J by 0 bases, with 8 bases between them. The CDR3 sequence is 15 residues long. Germline values: CDR1 SGDLS, CDR2 YYNGEE. Concerning this clone itself: Its antigen is unknown. Other DNA sequences in this specimen translate into the identical CDR3.

PCR involved 60 Vbeta and 13 Jbeta primers. Some clones are missing from TCRdb's copy, which holds only in-frame ones; the method was immunoSEQ multiplex PCR. The sample includes approximately 180,000 clones, 75% to 80% of them seen just once. The chain is built from TRBV9 and TRBJ2-3, with a possible D match to TRBD2 (6 bases). The TCR originated in a man aged 35-49 years in good health and CMV-seropositive. The sequenced sample was PBMCs. This chain's CDR3 is CASSVVGTSTDTQYF. The CDR3 DNA sequence: TGTGCCAGCAGCGTAGTAGGGACTAGCACAGATACGCAGTATTTT.